The entry below gives a single TCR beta chain sequence along with its context. The antigen remains undetermined. The PCR had 60 Vbeta and 13 Jbeta primers. Only in-frame clones appear in the TCRdb table, and some are missing; sequencing was by immunoSEQ multiplex PCR. The table has over 55,000 clones, about 89% seen once; the top ten hold approximately 1.5%. Every donor was a healthy person donating bone marrow. This sample was taken from a study of cytomegalovirus exposure and HLA in healthy donors. Study findings and constraints: It was reportedly the case that the classifier diagnosed cytomegalovirus status with high specificity and sensitivity. Association of fewer than 20,000 TCR beta sequences with HLA alleles was found at 0.05 false discovery rate in a later analysis. Across donors, sequencing depth was assumed by presence/absence analyses to be roughly uniform.

Sequenced material: PBMCs. The TCR originated in a man aged 18 to 30 in good health and CMV-seronegative.

This chain's CDR3 is CASSQSQGSPLHF. CDR3 DNA: TGCGCCAGCAGCCAATCACAGGGTTCACCCCTCCACTTT. V is TRBV4-1 and J is TRBJ1-6, with D maybe TRBD1 (6 bases). The germline V gene encodes CDR1 MGHRA and CDR2 YSYEKL. The ends were cut back, 2 bases at V and 9 bases at J, with 8 bases in the middle. This CDR3 spans 13 amino acids.